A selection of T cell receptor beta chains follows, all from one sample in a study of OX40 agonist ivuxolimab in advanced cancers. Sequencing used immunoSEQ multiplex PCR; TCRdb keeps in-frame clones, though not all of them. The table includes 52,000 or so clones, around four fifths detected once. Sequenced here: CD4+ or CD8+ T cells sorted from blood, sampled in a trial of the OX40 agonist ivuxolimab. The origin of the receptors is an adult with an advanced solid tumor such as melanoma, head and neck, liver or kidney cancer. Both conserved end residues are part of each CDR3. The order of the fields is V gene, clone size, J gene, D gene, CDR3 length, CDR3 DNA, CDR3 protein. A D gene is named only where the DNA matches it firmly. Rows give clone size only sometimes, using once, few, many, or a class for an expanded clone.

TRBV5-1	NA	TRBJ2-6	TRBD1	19	TGCGCCAGCAGCTTGGAAGGACAGGCAATTTCTTCTGGGGCCAACGTCCTGACTTTC	CASSLEGQAISSGANVLTF
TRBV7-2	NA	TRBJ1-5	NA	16	TGTGCCAGCAGGCTCACTGGGGCAGGAAATTATCAGCCCCAGCATTTT	CASRLTGAGNYQPQHF
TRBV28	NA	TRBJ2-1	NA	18	TGTGCCAGCAGTCCCCCCCTCAGGGACGGTTGGAAATACAATGAGCAGTTCTTC	CASSPPLRDGWKYNEQFF
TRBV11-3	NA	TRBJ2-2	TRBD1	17	TGTGCCAGCAGCTTAGATAGGACAGGGGATATCTCCGGGGAGCTGTTTTTT	CASSLDRTGDISGELFF
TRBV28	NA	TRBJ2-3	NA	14	TGTGCCAGTCGGGACTTAGCTTGGACAGATACGCAGTATTTT	CASRDLAWTDTQYF
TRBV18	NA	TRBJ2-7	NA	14	TGTGCCAGCTCACCCTTGCAGTTCGCCTACGAGCAGTACTTC	CASSPLQFAYEQYF
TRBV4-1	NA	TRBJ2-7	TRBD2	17	TGCGCCAGCAGCCAAGTCCTAGCGGGGCTGAGCTCCTACGAGCAGTACTTC	CASSQVLAGLSSYEQYF
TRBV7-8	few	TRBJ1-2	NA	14	TGTGCCAGCAGCTTAAGGGACACAAGTTATGGCTACACCTTC	CASSLRDTSYGYTF
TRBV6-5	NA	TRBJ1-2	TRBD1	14	TGTGCCAGCAGTACCCCTCGGGACAGGGATGGCTACACCTTC	CASSTPRDRDGYTF
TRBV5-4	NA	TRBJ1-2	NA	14	TGTGCCAGCAGCAGCGGGACTCGGGACTATGGCTACACCTTC	CASSSGTRDYGYTF
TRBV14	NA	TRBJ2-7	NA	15	TGTGCCAGCAGCCAAGAATGGGGAGTGTCCTACGAGCAGTACTTC	CASSQEWGVSYEQYF
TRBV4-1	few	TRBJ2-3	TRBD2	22	TGCGCCAGCAGCCAAGTTCGACTGACTAGCGGGAGGATTGGAGGTTTTATAGATACGCAGTATTTT	CASSQVRLTSGRIGGFIDTQYF
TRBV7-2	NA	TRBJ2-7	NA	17	TGTGCCAGCAGCCCCATAGGCAGAGCGGCCCTGCAGGGGGAGCAGTACTTC	CASSPIGRAALQGEQYF
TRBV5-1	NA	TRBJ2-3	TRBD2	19	TGCGCCAGCAGCCTCAATAGGGCTAGCGGTTCTTCTAGCACAGATACGCAGTATTTT	CASSLNRASGSSSTDTQYF
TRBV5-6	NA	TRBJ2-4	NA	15	TGTGCCAGCAGTTCTACAGGGTTCTCCAAAAACATTCAGTACTTC	CASSSTGFSKNIQYF
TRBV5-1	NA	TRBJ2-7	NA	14	TGCGCCAGCAGCGTGGGGCAAAGCTCCTACGAGCAGTACTTC	CASSVGQSSYEQYF
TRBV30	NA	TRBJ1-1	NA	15	TGTGCCTGGAGTGTGGGGAGTCCGCGGGACGGTGAAGCTTTCTTT	CAWSVGSPRDGEAFF
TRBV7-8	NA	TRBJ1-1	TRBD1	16	TGTGCCAGCAGCCGGACTAGGGACAGCACTAACACTGAAGCTTTCTTT	CASSRTRDSTNTEAFF
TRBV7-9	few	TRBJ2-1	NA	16	TGTGCCAGCAGCTTAGTAGGCGGAACCTCCTACAATGAGCAGTTCTTC	CASSLVGGTSYNEQFF
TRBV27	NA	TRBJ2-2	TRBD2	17	TGTGCCAGCAGGCCCAGACTAGCGGGAGCCATCACCGGGGAGCTGTTTTTT	CASRPRLAGAITGELFF
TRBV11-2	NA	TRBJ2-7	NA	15	TGTGCCAGCAGCCCTCTAGCGTACAGCGCCTACGAGCAGTACTTC	CASSPLAYSAYEQYF
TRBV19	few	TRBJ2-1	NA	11	TGTGCCAGTACCTCCGGGCGCCCCCCAATCTTC	CASTSGRPPIF
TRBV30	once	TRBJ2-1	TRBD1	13	TGTGCCTGGAGTCGACAGGGGGTAAATGAGCAGTTCTTC	CAWSRQGVNEQFF
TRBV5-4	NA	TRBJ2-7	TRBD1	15	TGTGCCAGCAGCTCCCGGACAGGGGACAACTACGAGCAGTACTTC	CASSSRTGDNYEQYF
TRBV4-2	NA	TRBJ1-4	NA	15	TGTGCCAGCAGCCAAGGCCGGGCTAAGGGTGAAAAACTGTTTTTT	CASSQGRAKGEKLFF
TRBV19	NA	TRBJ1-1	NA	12	TGTGCCAGTAGTTTCACCTACACTGAAGCTTTCTTT	CASSFTYTEAFF
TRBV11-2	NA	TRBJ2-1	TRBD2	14	TGTGCCAGCAGGCGGGGGGGGCGGAACAATGAGCAGTTCTTC	CASRRGGRNNEQFF
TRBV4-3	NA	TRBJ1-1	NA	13	TGCGCCAGCAGCCAATGGGAGAACACTGAAGCTTTCTTT	CASSQWENTEAFF
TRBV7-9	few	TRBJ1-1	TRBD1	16	TGTGCCAGCAGCATACTCAGGGGGAACCTTGGGACTGAAGCTTTCTTT	CASSILRGNLGTEAFF
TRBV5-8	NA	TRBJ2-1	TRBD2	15	TGTGCCAGCAGCTTGGGGACTAGTAGGAACAATGAGCAGTTCTTC	CASSLGTSRNNEQFF
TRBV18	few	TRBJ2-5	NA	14	TGTGCCAGCTCACCTACGGGAGCGGGAGAGACCCAGTACTTC	CASSPTGAGETQYF
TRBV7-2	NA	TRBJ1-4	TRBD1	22	TGTGCCAGCAGCTTAGCCCCGAGGACTCCGGGACAGATAACAGCAACTAATGAAAAACTGTTTTTT	CASSLAPRTPGQITATNEKLFF
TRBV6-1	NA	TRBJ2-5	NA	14	TGTGCCAGCAGTGAAAGCAGTGGGGGGGAGACCCAGTACTTC	CASSESSGGETQYF